Presented here are 23 T cell receptor beta chains from one specimen sequenced in a study of regulatory T cells in long-lasting Graves disease. Combining iRepertoire HTBI primers with Arm-PCR of CDR3 regions, the authors built TCR beta libraries. TCRdb processed the multiplex PCR reads anew with MiXCR; each CDR3 protein has one entry. The sample holds approximately 690,000 distinct CDR3 sequences, approximately 29% seen once. Described time point: persistent/refractory GD, antithyroid drugs over 5 years with positive TRAb. TCR sequences were obtained from RNA taken from PBMCs. The sequencing here drew on peripheral blood mononuclear cells (PBMCs), taken when the disease was refractory, from a patient treated with antithyroid drugs. Receptors originate from a female donor with Graves disease.

The rearrangement links TRBV29-1 to TRBJ2-7; 9 bases fit TRBD2. With 8 bases clipped from V and 1 base from J, the junction kept 15 bases outside the gene matches. The CDR3 is 16 residues long. CDR1 and CDR2 from the germline V gene are SQVTM and ANQGSEA. Written as DNA, the CDR3 is TGCAGCTATATACATCGGGCTAGCGGGAAGTCCTACGAGCAGTACTTC. This gives the protein CSYIHRASGKSYEQYF.

The genes are TRBV7-3 and TRBJ2-1, with 13 bases fitting TRBD2. The CDR3 is 16 amino acids. Germline V gives CDR1 SGHTA, CDR2 FQGTGA. After removal of 5 bases from V and 7 bases from J, the junction contained 8 bases not matched to a gene. The CDR3 region has the DNA TGTGCCAGCAGCCCCGGGACTAGCGGGACACATAATGAGCAGTTCTTC. Translation: CASSPGTSGTHNEQFF.

This clonotype was counted only a few times. The chain is built from TRBV19 and TRBJ1-5; no clear D. This CDR3 is built from 15 residues. Germline V gene sequence: CDR1 LNHDA, CDR2 SQIVND (reference sequence). V was cut by 5 bases and J by 12 bases, with 23 bases left in between. This chain's CDR3 is CASSGDVSSPIIQHF. Written as DNA, the CDR3 is TGTGCCAGTAGTGGGGATGTTTCATCTCCAATAATCCAGCATTTT.

This clonotype appeared many times. This rearrangement joins TRBV2 to TRBJ2-7; TRBD1 aligns across 9 bases. Germline V lookup: CDR1 SNHLY, CDR2 FYNNEI. J was trimmed by 2 bases and V by 3 bases; bases with no gene match: 5. The CDR3 has 15 residues. The CDR3 DNA sequence: TGTGCCAGCAGTGACCCGGGACAGGGAGCCTACGAGCAGTACTTC. Translating gives CASSDPGQGAYEQYF. The variable domain in full, completed from reference TRBV2 and TRBJ2-7, reads EPEVTQTPSHQVTQMGQEVILRCVPISNHLYFYWYRQILGQKVEFLVSFYNNEISEKSEIFDDQFSVERPDGSNFTLKIRSTKLEDSAMYFCASSDPGQGAYEQYFGPGTRLTVT.

This clonotype was detected a few times. The V gene is TRBV6-1, the J gene TRBJ1-5; maybe TRBD1 (5 bases). Germline CDR1 and CDR2: MNHNS and SASEGT. The germline V and J ends were trimmed by 4 bases and 4 bases, with 17 bases remaining between them. The CDR3 has 16 residues. DNA for the CDR3: TGTGCCAGCAGTGGCCGGGACGGCGATCCGAATCAGCCCCAGCATTTT. This sequence encodes CASSGRDGDPNQPQHF.

The chain has TRBV3-1 and TRBJ1-5, with 7 bases aligning to TRBD1. The CDR3 contains 15 residues. V dropped 0 bases and J dropped 5; count of bases not matched to a gene: 4. Germline V gene data show CDR1 as LGHDT and CDR2 as YNNKEL (reference sequence). CDR3 nucleotides: TGTGCCAGCAGCCAAGATCAGGGGGTCGATCAGCCCCAGCATTTT. Its translation: CASSQDQGVDQPQHF.

This chain connects TRBV20-1 to TRBJ1-1, with 7 bases matching TRBD1. Trimming at V came to 1 base and at J to 11 bases, leaving 16 bases not matched to a gene. The CDR3 length is 15 residues. The germline V gene encodes CDR1 DFQATT and CDR2 SNEGSKA (reference sequence). As DNA, the CDR3 is TGCAGTGCTAGAGCCTGGACAAATGACAGGGAAGATGCTTTCTTT. Translated: CSARAWTNDREDAFF.

With regard to this clonotype: This may come from a read error, since a much larger clone is one base off. This chain connects TRBV12-3 or TRBV12-4 to TRBJ1-5; unclear D gene. CDR3 length: 13 residues. Deletions cut 8 bases from V and 4 bases from J, with 12 bases between. The chain's CDR3 is CASVWTGNQPQHF. The CDR3 bases are TGTGCCAGCGTGTGGACGGGGAATCAGCCCCAGCATTTT.

The chain combines TRBV7-2 with TRBJ1-1; 10 bases are a match to TRBD1. The junction had 13 bases not matched to a gene; V was cut back by 2 bases and J by 4 bases. The CDR3 covers 18 residues. Germline CDR1 reads SGHTA; CDR2 reads FQGNSA. In nucleotides, the CDR3 is TGTGCCAGCAGCTTACACGGCCTTCGACAGGGGGCTTTCACTGAAGCTTTCTTT. Encoded protein: CASSLHGLRQGAFTEAFF.

The V gene is TRBV29-1, the J gene TRBJ1-1, with D possibly TRBD1 on 5 matching bases. Germline CDR1 SQVTM, CDR2 ANQGSEA. The CDR3 length is 13 residues. V was trimmed by 3 bases and J by 2 bases, leaving 10 bases between them. The CDR3 sequence: CSVETALNTEAFF. The CDR3 nucleotides are TGCAGCGTTGAGACAGCCTTAAACACTGAAGCTTTCTTT.

The table lists this clonotype with a few counts. The V and J genes are TRBV7-9 and TRBJ2-2; 9 bases agree with TRBD1. The V and J ends lost 2 bases and 7 bases, in that order; junction bases with no gene match: 8. Per germline, CDR1 SEHNR and CDR2 FQNEAQ (reference sequence). The CDR3 spans 16 residues. DNA for the CDR3: TGTGCCAGCAGCTTATTTGGGACAGGGATCAACGGGGAGCTGTTTTTT. The encoded protein is CASSLFGTGINGELFF.

There are a few counts of this clonotype. The chain links TRBV28 to TRBJ2-2; 8 bases fit TRBD1. The CDR3 loop spans 15 amino acids. The V gene's germline CDR1 is MDHEN and CDR2 SYDVKM. The V gene end was trimmed by 3 bases and the J gene end by 11 bases; junction bases not matched to a gene: 11. CDR3 residues: CASSFRGQVFGELFF. The DNA for the CDR3 is TGTGCCAGCAGTTTTCGGGGACAGGTTTTTGGAGAGCTGTTTTTT. Full variable domain (outside the CDR3, taken from reference TRBV28 and TRBJ2-2): DVKVTQSSRYLVKRTGEKVFLECVQDMDHENMFWYRQDPGLGLRLIYFSYDVKMKEKGDIPEGYSVSREKKERFSLILESASTNQTSMYLCASSFRGQVFGELFFGEGSRLTVL.

CDR3: CASSKQGRYTEAFF. CDR3 nucleotide sequence: TGTGCCAGTAGCAAACAGGGAAGGTACACTGAAGCTTTCTTT. The chain links TRBV19 to TRBJ1-1; D perhaps matches TRBD1 (6 bases). Trimming stripped 6 bases from V and 3 bases from J, with 14 bases between. Germline V gives CDR1 LNHDA, CDR2 SQIVND (reference sequence). The CDR3 consists of 14 residues.

This clonotype was counted between two and nine times. V is TRBV10-3 and J is TRBJ1-3; D unresolved. This CDR3 is 13 amino acids long. Germline assignment: CDR1 ENHRY and CDR2 SYGVKD. Trimming took 7 bases from V and 6 from J, leaving 13 bases between them. CDR3 in DNA: TGTGCCATCATCGACCAGGAACCAAACACCATATATTTT. It translates to CAIIDQEPNTIYF.

The chain has TRBV2 and TRBJ1-2, with 12 bases fitting TRBD1. The CDR3 loop spans 17 amino acids. Trimming cost V 3 bases and J 6 bases; bases outside gene matches: 11. In germline, CDR1 is SNHLY, CDR2 FYNNEI. The CDR3 protein is CASSDGDRGRLGDGYTF. CDR3 DNA: TGTGCCAGCAGTGATGGGGACAGGGGGCGGTTGGGGGATGGCTACACCTTC. Full variable domain (outside the CDR3, taken from reference TRBV2 and TRBJ1-2): EPEVTQTPSHQVTQMGQEVILRCVPISNHLYFYWYRQILGQKVEFLVSFYNNEISEKSEIFDDQFSVERPDGSNFTLKIRSTKLEDSAMYFCASSDGDRGRLGDGYTFGSGTRLTVV.

Ten or more counts support this clonotype. The chain is built from TRBV2 and TRBJ2-5; 10 bases are shared with TRBD1. This CDR3 comprises 15 residues. CDR1 is SNHLY and CDR2 is FYNNEI in the germline V gene. V trimming: 6 bases; J trimming: 2 bases; junction bases outside the gene matches: 6. The CDR3 here is CASRSGTGVQETQYF. Written as DNA, the CDR3 is TGTGCCAGCAGATCCGGGACAGGGGTTCAAGAGACCCAGTACTTC.

This clonotype has only a few counts. The chain links TRBV7-6 to TRBJ2-7; 7 nucleotides line up with TRBD1. Germline V gives CDR1 SGHVS, CDR2 FNYEAQ. V lost 5 bases and J lost 2; bases outside the gene matches: 6. There are 14 residues in the CDR3. The CDR3 sequence: CASSTRDSTYEQYF. CDR3 in DNA: TGTGCCAGCAGCACCCGGGACAGCACCTACGAGCAGTACTTC.

This clonotype has a count of ten or more. V gene TRBV30 combines with J gene TRBJ1-1; no clear D gene. Trimming took 3 bases from V and 2 from J, leaving 4 bases between them. CDR3 size: 11 residues. Germline CDR1 GTSNPN, CDR2 SVGIG (reference sequence). This CDR3 reads CAWRLNTEAFF. The CDR3 nucleotides are TGTGCCTGGAGACTTAACACTGAAGCTTTCTTT.

J is TRBJ1-2 and V is TRBV6-1; TRBD1 might be the D (6 bases). V lost 2 bases and J 8 bases, leaving 12 bases between the germline ends. The CDR3 is made up of 13 amino acids. Germline CDR1 is MNHNS and CDR2 is SASEGT. CDR3 DNA: TGTGCCAGCAGTGAAAATGGACAGCGAGGCTACACCTTC. Amino acids: CASSENGQRGYTF.

In its sample, this clonotype was seen a few times. The chain combines TRBV20-1 with TRBJ1-2, with 8 bases fitting TRBD1. The CDR3 is 14 amino acids. CDR1 and CDR2 (germline): DFQATT, SNEGSKA (reference sequence). Losses at the gene ends were 3 bases for V and 3 bases for J; bases not matched to a gene: 6. The CDR3 loop reads CSARSQGADYGYTF. The CDR3, as DNA: TGCAGTGCTAGGAGTCAGGGGGCCGACTATGGCTACACCTTC.

The chain recombines TRBV12-3 or TRBV12-4 with TRBJ2-3; D perhaps matches TRBD2 (5 bases). Trimming removed 6 bases from V and 4 bases from J, with 14 bases in between. The CDR3 is 14 residues long. CDR3 loop: CASSARFGADTQYF. Here the CDR3 DNA reads TGTGCCAGCAGCGCCCGCTTCGGGGCAGATACGCAGTATTTT.

This clonotype appeared many times. The gene calls are TRBV6-1 and TRBJ2-2; a possible D gene is TRBD2 (6 bases). CDR1 and CDR2 from the germline V gene are MNHNS and SASEGT. V was clipped by 8 bases and J by 6 bases, with 19 bases between them. This CDR3 is built from 15 residues. The CDR3 DNA follows: TGTGCCAGCCGCGGAGGGGTCATGGGGTCCGGGGAGCTGTTTTTT. Residues: CASRGGVMGSGELFF.

The chain carries TRBV12-3 or TRBV12-4 and TRBJ2-5, with D perhaps TRBD1 (6 bases). Trimming pared 7 bases from V and 5 bases from J, leaving 14 bases between. The CDR3 extends over 13 amino acids. The CDR3 coding sequence is TGTGCCAGCACCAGAGGGGGTTTGGAGACCCAGTACTTC. Its protein is CASTRGGLETQYF.